Detailed here is one T cell receptor (beta chain). This CDR3 region has 20 residues. V lost 4 bases to trimming and J lost 1 base, with 27 bases between them. Germline values: CDR1 MNHEY, CDR2 SMNVEV (reference sequence). The data are from a study of OX40 agonist ivuxolimab in advanced cancers. Study-wide background: Patients received ivuxolimab, an agonistic anti-OX40 (CD134) antibody. The diagnoses of dose-escalation patients were hepatocellular carcinoma, melanoma, renal cell or head and neck cancer. Subjects had a mean age of about 61 years, with a range of about 23 to 79; around 80% were male. At 0.01 to 10 mg/kg, ivuxolimab was administered intravenously to patients every 2 weeks.

Libraries were prepared by immunoSEQ multiplex PCR; TCRdb keeps only in-frame clonotypes and omits some of them. The table has approximately 72,000 clones, about 90% seen once. This chain connects TRBV27 to TRBJ2-3; D is perhaps TRBD1 (6 bases). The origin of this receptor is an adult with an advanced solid tumor such as melanoma, head and neck, liver or kidney cancer. Sequences were derived from CD4+ or CD8+ T cells sorted from blood, sampled in a trial of the OX40 agonist ivuxolimab. DNA for the CDR3: TGTGCCAGCAGTTACCTAAAACAGGGTAGAGAGGGTTTAGGCACAGATACGCAGTATTTT. Translated, it gives CASSYLKQGREGLGTDTQYF.